This T cell receptor beta chain is from a study of cytomegalovirus exposure and HLA in healthy donors. The PCR used 60 Vbeta and 13 Jbeta primers. Original analysis: An analysis that came later counted 60 million to 80 million unique TCR beta chains, approximately 11 million shared. The assay was immunoSEQ multiplex PCR, and TCRdb's table has in-frame clones only and misses some. D and trimming come from the DNA, and the V and J calls and clone size come from that table. This sample yields roughly 60,000 clones, of which about 72% are seen a single time; approximately 3.5% belongs to the top ten. V was pared by 2 bases and J by 7 bases, with 8 bases between. Germline V gene lookup returns CDR1 SQVTM and CDR2 ANQGSEA. The CDR3 loop spans 11 amino acids.

The clonotype originates from a middle-aged woman in good health and CMV-seropositive. The chain combines TRBV29-1 with TRBJ1-2; no definite D call. Sample: PBMCs. This CDR3 is CSVEIHAGYTF. The CDR3 bases are TGCAGCGTTGAAATACATGCTGGCTACACCTTC.